The 29 T cell receptor beta chains presented below share a single source sample, sequenced in a study of early T cells in non-severe SARS-CoV-2 infection (dated by TCRdb to the early 2020s). The library was built by means of 5' RACE. Sequencing relied on a NextSeq 500. The public reads were reprocessed in TCRdb via fastp at Q25 and MiXCR, keeping in-frame beta chains. Each entry is one CDR3 protein sequence, shown with its most common DNA and genes. In this sample the table shows around 81,000 distinct CDR3 sequences, 14% of which occur a single time. About a tenth of the sample belongs to the ten largest clones. The sample comprised whole blood. The receptors stem from an adult who was a healthcare worker with PCR-confirmed SARS-CoV-2 infection or an uninfected control (not recorded which).

J is TRBJ2-7 and V is TRBV6-5; the D is unclear. Trimming took 6 bases from V and 2 from J, leaving 14 bases between them. Per germline, CDR1 MNHEY and CDR2 SVGAGI. There are 14 residues in the CDR3. This CDR3 reads CASRADWSTYEQYF. CDR3 in DNA: TGTGCCAGCAGAGCAGACTGGTCGACCTACGAGCAGTACTTC.

This clonotype was observed many times. The chain employs TRBV6-5 and TRBJ1-1, with D maybe TRBD1 (6 bases). Germline CDR1 is MNHEY and CDR2 is SVGAGI. CDR3 size: 12 residues. Trimming removed 8 bases from V and 8 bases from J, with 15 bases in between. CDR3 residues: CASHVGGREAFF. CDR3 bases: TGTGCCAGCCATGTCGGGGGGCGGGAAGCTTTCTTT.

This clonotype was seen repeatedly, ten times or more. The V gene is TRBV9, the J gene TRBJ1-2; 10 bases are shared with TRBD1. V lost 3 bases to trimming and J lost 4 bases; unmatched junction nucleotides: 3. The CDR3 totals 14 residues. CDR1 and CDR2 (germline): SGDLS, YYNGEE. CDR3 sequence reads: CASSAWTGGYGYTF. The CDR3 coding sequence is TGTGCCAGCAGCGCATGGACAGGGGGCTATGGCTACACCTTC.

V and J are TRBV12-3 or TRBV12-4 and TRBJ2-5, with TRBD2 matching 11 bases. The CDR3 loop spans 15 amino acids. After removal of 3 bases from V and 6 bases from J, the junction contained 6 bases not matched to a gene. The chain's CDR3 is CASSFPSGGIKTQYF. For the CDR3, the DNA is TGTGCCAGCAGTTTTCCTAGCGGGGGGATTAAGACCCAGTACTTC.

In this sample, this clonotype turned up many times. This sequence joins TRBV18 and TRBJ2-7; D is possibly TRBD1 (6 bases). V was shortened by 4 bases and J by 2 bases, with 9 bases between the two germline ends. The germline V gene has CDR1 KGHSH and CDR2 LQKENI. The CDR3 spans 13 residues. The CDR3 spells CASSRTETYEQYF. Here the CDR3 DNA reads TGTGCCAGCTCACGGACAGAGACCTACGAGCAGTACTTC.

V and J are TRBV12-3 or TRBV12-4 and TRBJ1-2; D ambiguous. V lost 4 bases and J 8 bases, leaving 20 bases between the germline ends. The CDR3 is 15 amino acids. The CDR3 loop is CASSSPPGGYDGYTF. The DNA for the CDR3 is TGTGCCAGCAGTTCTCCCCCCGGTGGATATGACGGCTACACCTTC.

This clonotype was observed a handful of times. The J gene is TRBJ2-7, the V gene TRBV14; D not certain. The CDR3 runs to 14 residues. Germline CDR1 SGHDN, CDR2 FVKESK. Trimming shortened V by 4 bases and J by 2 bases, and 12 bases separated the two germline ends. The CDR3 coding sequence is TGTGCCAGCAGCCGGGGAACAGTCCCCTACGAGCAGTACTTC. This codes for CASSRGTVPYEQYF. Drawing the rest from reference TRBV14 and TRBJ2-7, the complete variable domain is EAGVTQFPSHSVIEKGQTVTLRCDPISGHDNLYWYRRVMGKEIKFLLHFVKESKQDESGMPNNRFLAERTGGTYSTLKVQPAELEDSGVYFCASSRGTVPYEQYFGPGTRLTVT.

The V gene is TRBV5-4, the J gene TRBJ2-2, with 9 nucleotides matching TRBD1. This CDR3 has 17 amino acids. From germline, CDR1 is SGHNT and CDR2 YYREEE (reference sequence). With 4 bases clipped from V and 5 bases from J, the junction kept 12 bases outside the gene matches. CDR3: CASSRGTGRRETGELFF. The CDR3 nucleotides are TGTGCCAGCAGCCGCGGGACAGGGCGACGTGAAACCGGGGAGCTGTTTTTT.

The V and J genes are TRBV6-5 and TRBJ2-5; the D is unclear. The CDR3 contains 15 residues. Between the trimmed V and J ends, which lost 5 bases and 1 base, there was a span of 14 bases. Germline V gene lookup returns CDR1 MNHEY and CDR2 SVGAGI. In DNA form, the CDR3 reads TGTGCCAGCAGTCTACGGTTGGGCAGCCAAGAGACCCAGTACTTC. Translating gives CASSLRLGSQETQYF.

The rearrangement links TRBV12-3 or TRBV12-4 to TRBJ1-1; 9 nucleotides align to TRBD1. CDR3 length equals 15 residues. V was pared by 6 bases and J by 1 base, with 6 bases of the junction left unmatched. DNA of the CDR3: TGTGCCAGCAGATACAGGGGGCTCGGGAACACTGAAGCTTTCTTT. Amino acid sequence: CASRYRGLGNTEAFF.

The chain has TRBV12-5 and TRBJ2-1; TRBD2 is a possible D gene (6 bases). Trimming removed 3 bases from V and 3 bases from J, with 12 bases in between. The CDR3 has 15 amino acids. The germline gives CDR1 LGHNT, CDR2 FRNRAP. CDR3 region: CASGFWRVRYNEQFF. DNA of the CDR3: TGTGCTAGTGGTTTCTGGAGGGTCCGCTACAATGAGCAGTTCTTC.

The chain has TRBV28 and TRBJ1-1, with TRBD1 identical over 7 bases. CDR3 size: 15 residues. Trimming took 6 bases from V and 1 from J; bases not matched to a gene: 8. The germline CDR1 and CDR2 sequences are MDHEN and SYDVKM. The CDR3 protein is CASSRTGQKNTEAFF. CDR3 DNA: TGTGCCAGCAGCCGCACGGGACAGAAGAACACTGAAGCTTTCTTT.

The genes are TRBV19 and TRBJ2-1, with 10 bases lining up with TRBD2. This CDR3 spans 16 amino acids. Germline V lookup: CDR1 LNHDA, CDR2 SQIVND (reference sequence). After removal of 0 bases from V and 6 bases from J, the junction contained 5 bases not matched to a gene. The CDR3 protein is CASSIDQRGGRNEQFF. The DNA of the CDR3 is TGTGCCAGTAGTATAGATCAGCGGGGGGGCCGCAATGAGCAGTTCTTC.

This clonotype turned up a few times. The rearrangement joins TRBV6-2 or TRBV6-3 to TRBJ2-1; unclear D gene. V gave up 0 bases and J gave up 7 bases, with 10 bases separating them. The CDR3 runs 14 residues. CDR1 is MNHEY, CDR2 SVGEGT, per germline. CDR3 in amino acids: CASSYSESSNEQFF. CDR3 DNA sequence: TGTGCCAGCAGTTACTCGGAGTCCTCAAATGAGCAGTTCTTC.

This clonotype was observed a handful of times. This rearrangement joins TRBV20-1 to TRBJ2-3; D is undetermined. The CDR3 consists of 14 residues. Germline CDR1 reads DFQATT; CDR2 reads SNEGSKA (reference sequence). V gave up 3 bases and J gave up 0 bases, with 10 bases separating them. The DNA of the CDR3 is TGCAGTGCTAGCGGCTGGTTGAGCACAGATACGCAGTATTTT. Translated: CSASGWLSTDTQYF.

This clonotype has a handful of counts. V usage is TRBV27 and J usage is TRBJ1-2, with D unresolved. Germline V lookup: CDR1 MNHEY, CDR2 SMNVEV (reference sequence). The germline V and J ends were trimmed by 5 bases and 0 bases, with 4 bases remaining between them. The CDR3 contains 12 residues. The CDR3 region has the DNA TGTGCCAGCAGTACACCTAACTATGGCTACACCTTC. Protein: CASSTPNYGYTF.

The chain is built from TRBV4-2 and TRBJ2-5; TRBD1 might be the D (6 bases). V shed 0 bases and J shed 0 bases, with 11 bases lying between them. The CDR3 contains 16 residues. Germline loops: CDR1 LGHNA, CDR2 YNFKEQ. The DNA for the CDR3 is TGTGCCAGCAGCCAAGAATCAAGGGGGTACCAAGAGACCCAGTACTTC. Its translation: CASSQESRGYQETQYF.

This clonotype has just a few counts. The J gene is TRBJ2-2, the V gene TRBV4-3; D is perhaps TRBD1 (6 bases). V lost 3 bases and J lost 4, with 12 bases in between. Germline V gives CDR1 LGHNA, CDR2 YSLEER. CDR3 length: 15 residues. CDR3 sequence (DNA): TGCGCCAGCAGCCAGGCAACAGGGTTCACCGGGGAGCTGTTTTTT. Protein: CASSQATGFTGELFF.

This clonotype was observed a handful of times. This chain links TRBV29-1 with TRBJ2-2; a weak D match, TRBD1 (5 bases). The CDR3 has 11 amino acids. Trimming removed 4 bases from V and 6 bases from J, with 6 bases in between. Germline CDR1 reads SQVTM; CDR2 reads ANQGSEA. This CDR3 reads CSVVGPGELFF. The CDR3 nucleotides are TGCAGCGTTGTGGGGCCCGGGGAGCTGTTTTTT.

This clonotype was found many times. This chain uses TRBV14 with TRBJ2-2; D uncertain. The CDR3 has 14 amino acids. Trimming removed 0 bases at V and 4 bases at J, with 6 bases between. In germline, CDR1 is SGHDN, CDR2 FVKESK. The CDR3: CASSQDLGTGELFF. CDR3 DNA sequence: TGTGCCAGCAGCCAAGATCTAGGCACCGGGGAGCTGTTTTTT.

V usage is TRBV10-1 and J usage is TRBJ1-1; TRBD1 is a possible D gene (5 bases). Germline CDR1 and CDR2: WNHNN and SYGVQD (reference sequence). Deletions cut 7 bases from V and 0 bases from J, with 15 bases between. The CDR3 loop spans 15 amino acids. The CDR3 here is CASTGTLKMNTEAFF. CDR3 coding DNA: TGCGCCAGCACCGGGACGCTAAAAATGAACACTGAAGCTTTCTTT.

This clonotype was seen a few times. The chain is built from TRBV6-5 and TRBJ2-4, with D unclear. This CDR3 has 14 residues. V was clipped by 4 bases and J by 8 bases, with 15 bases between them. The germline V gene encodes CDR1 MNHEY and CDR2 SVGAGI. This chain's CDR3 is CASSLGWGLDIQYF. The CDR3 DNA sequence: TGTGCCAGCAGTTTGGGGTGGGGTCTGGACATTCAGTACTTC.

This clonotype showed up just a few times. The chain is built from TRBV29-1 and TRBJ2-2; TRBD2 aligns across 7 bases. V shed 6 bases and J 7 bases; nucleotides not matched to a gene: 14. CDR3 length equals 15 residues. Germline V gene sequence: CDR1 SQVTM, CDR2 ANQGSEA. CDR3 sequence: CSVNGGGSPSGELFF. The CDR3 DNA reads as TGCAGCGTGAATGGGGGAGGGTCACCAAGCGGGGAGCTGTTTTTT.

The chain carries TRBV28 and TRBJ2-7; D is undetermined. This CDR3 has 13 amino acids. V lost 5 bases, J lost 3 bases, and 11 bases lay in between. Germline V lookup: CDR1 MDHEN, CDR2 SYDVKM. As DNA, the CDR3 is TGTGCCAGCAGTCGAACCTCTGGCTACGAGCAGTACTTC. This codes for CASSRTSGYEQYF.

CDR3 amino acids: CASSLAGAYGYTF. The DNA for the CDR3 is TGTGCCAGCAGCTTAGCAGGGGCCTATGGCTACACCTTC. The gene calls are TRBV7-9 and TRBJ1-2; D might be TRBD1 (5 bases). Germline CDR1 and CDR2: SEHNR and FQNEAQ (reference sequence). Trimming stripped 0 bases from V and 4 bases from J, with 6 bases between. CDR3 length equals 13 residues. The full variable domain, rest sourced from reference TRBV7-9 and TRBJ1-2, is DTGVSQNPRHKITKRGQNVTFRCDPISEHNRLYWYRQTLGQGPEFLTYFQNEAQLEKSRLLSDRFSAERPKGSFSTLEIQRTEQGDSAMYLCASSLAGAYGYTFGSGTRLTVV.

There are a few counts of this clonotype. J is TRBJ2-5 and V is TRBV10-3, with a weak D call TRBD2 (7 bases). V shed 7 bases and J shed 3 bases, with 15 bases lying between them. The CDR3 contains 14 residues. CDR1 is ENHRY, CDR2 SYGVKD, per germline. CDR3 in amino acids: CAINRGGGEETQYF. CDR3 DNA sequence: TGTGCCATCAATAGGGGGGGTGGAGAAGAGACCCAGTACTTC.

This clonotype was found once. The genes are TRBV5-1 and TRBJ2-3; D gene uncertain. Trimming removed 0 bases from V and 4 bases from J, with 6 bases in between. CDR1 SGHRS and CDR2 YFSETQ come from the germline V gene. This CDR3 spans 13 amino acids. The CDR3 DNA reads TGCGCCAGCAGCTTGGATACCGCAGATACGCAGTATTTT. Amino acid sequence: CASSLDTADTQYF. Drawing the rest from reference TRBV5-1 and TRBJ2-3, the complete variable domain is KAGVTQTPRYLIKTRGQQVTLSCSPISGHRSVSWYQQTPGQGLQFLFEYFSETQRNKGNFPGRFSGRQFSNSRSEMNVSTLELGDSALYLCASSLDTADTQYFGPGTRLTVL.

The chain links TRBV12-3 or TRBV12-4 to TRBJ1-5, with 9 bases identical to TRBD1. Unmatched junction bases numbered 7, after V lost 5 bases and J lost 5 bases. The CDR3 consists of 15 residues. In DNA, the CDR3 is TGTGCCAGCAGTCTAGGAGGGGACAGGGATCAGCCCCAGCATTTT. Translated: CASSLGGDRDQPQHF.

The chain employs TRBV20-1 and TRBJ2-3; 13 bases match TRBD2. The V and J ends lost 5 bases and 2 bases, in that order; junction bases with no gene match: 4. Germline assignment: CDR1 DFQATT and CDR2 SNEGSKA (reference sequence). CDR3 length equals 15 residues. Here the CDR3 reads CSALGLAGNTDTQYF. For the CDR3, the DNA is TGCAGTGCTTTGGGACTAGCGGGGAACACAGATACGCAGTATTTT.